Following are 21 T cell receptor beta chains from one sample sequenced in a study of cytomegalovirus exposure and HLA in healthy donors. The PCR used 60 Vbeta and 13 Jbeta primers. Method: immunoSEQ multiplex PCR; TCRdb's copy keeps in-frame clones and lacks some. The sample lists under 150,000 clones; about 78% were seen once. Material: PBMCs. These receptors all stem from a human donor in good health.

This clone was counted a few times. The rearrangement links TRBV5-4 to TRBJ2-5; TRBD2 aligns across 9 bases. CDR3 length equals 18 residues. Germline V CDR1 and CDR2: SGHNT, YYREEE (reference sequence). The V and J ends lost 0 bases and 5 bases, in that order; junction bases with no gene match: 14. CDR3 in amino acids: CASSLGGAGGKARETQYF. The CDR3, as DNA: TGTGCCAGCAGCTTGGGGGGGGCGGGGGGGAAAGCACGGGAGACCCAGTACTTC. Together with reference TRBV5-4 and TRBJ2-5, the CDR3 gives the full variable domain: ETGVTQSPTHLIKTRGQQVTLRCSSQSGHNTVSWYQQALGQGPQFIFQYYREEENGRGNFPPRFSGLQFPNYSSELNVNALELDDSALYLCASSLGGAGGKARETQYFGPGTRLLVL.

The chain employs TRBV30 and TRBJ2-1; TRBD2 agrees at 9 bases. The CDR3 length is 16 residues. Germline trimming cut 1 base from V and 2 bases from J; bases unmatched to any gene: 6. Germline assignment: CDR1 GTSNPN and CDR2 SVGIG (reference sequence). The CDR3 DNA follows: TGTGCCTGGAGTGAAGAGCGGGAGGCCACCTACAATGAGCAGTTCTTC. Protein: CAWSEEREATYNEQFF.

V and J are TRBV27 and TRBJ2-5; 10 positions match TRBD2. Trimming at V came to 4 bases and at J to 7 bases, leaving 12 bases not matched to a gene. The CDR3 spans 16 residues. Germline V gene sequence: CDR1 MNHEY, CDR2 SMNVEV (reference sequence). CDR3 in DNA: TGTGCCAGCAGTTACCTTGGACTAGCGGAGAGGGGGACCCAGTACTTC. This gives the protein CASSYLGLAERGTQYF.

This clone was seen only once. CDR3 in DNA: TGCAGCGGTACTACTAGCGGGTCCTACAATGAGCAGTTCTTC. Amino acid sequence: CSGTTSGSYNEQFF. This chain links TRBV29-1 with TRBJ2-1; 9 bases fit TRBD2. The V segment lost 7 bases and the J segment 1 base; nucleotides outside the gene matches: 5. This CDR3 comprises 14 residues. From germline, CDR1 is SQVTM and CDR2 ANQGSEA.

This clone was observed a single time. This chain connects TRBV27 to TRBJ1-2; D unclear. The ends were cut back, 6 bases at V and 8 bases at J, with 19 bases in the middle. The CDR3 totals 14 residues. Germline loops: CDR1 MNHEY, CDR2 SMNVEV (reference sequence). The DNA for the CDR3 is TGTGCCAGCAGCCGTACTCGGACTCCGGAAGGCTACACCTTC. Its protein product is CASSRTRTPEGYTF.

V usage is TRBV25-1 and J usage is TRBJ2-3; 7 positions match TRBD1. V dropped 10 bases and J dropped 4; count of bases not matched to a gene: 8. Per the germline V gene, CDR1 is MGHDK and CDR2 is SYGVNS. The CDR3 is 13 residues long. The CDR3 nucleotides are TGTGCCACCGGGACAGAGCCTTCAGATACGCAGTATTTT. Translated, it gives CATGTEPSDTQYF.

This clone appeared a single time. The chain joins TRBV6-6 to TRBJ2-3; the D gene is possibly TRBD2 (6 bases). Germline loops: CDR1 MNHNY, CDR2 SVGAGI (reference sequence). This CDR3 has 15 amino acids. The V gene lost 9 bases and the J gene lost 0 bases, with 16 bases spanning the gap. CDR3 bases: TGTGCCAGTTCCACCCGGGGGACTAGCACAGATACGCAGTATTTT. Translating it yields CASSTRGTSTDTQYF.

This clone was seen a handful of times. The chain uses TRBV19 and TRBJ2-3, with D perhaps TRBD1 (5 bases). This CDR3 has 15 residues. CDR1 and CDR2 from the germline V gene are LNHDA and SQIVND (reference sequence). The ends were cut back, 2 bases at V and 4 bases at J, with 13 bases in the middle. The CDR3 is CASSILPRVADTQYF. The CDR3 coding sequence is TGTGCCAGTAGTATACTCCCCAGGGTTGCAGATACGCAGTATTTT.

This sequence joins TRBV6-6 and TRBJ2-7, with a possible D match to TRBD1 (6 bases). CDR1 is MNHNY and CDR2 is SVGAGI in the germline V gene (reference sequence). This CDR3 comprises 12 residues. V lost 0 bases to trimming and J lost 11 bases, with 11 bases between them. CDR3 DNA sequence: TGTGCCAGCAGTTACTCGAATAAGGGGGAGTACTTC. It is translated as CASSYSNKGEYF.

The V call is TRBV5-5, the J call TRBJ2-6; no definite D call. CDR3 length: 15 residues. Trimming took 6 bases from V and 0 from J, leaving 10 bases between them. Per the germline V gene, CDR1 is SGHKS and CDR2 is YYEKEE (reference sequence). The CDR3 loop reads CASTGLPSGANVLTF. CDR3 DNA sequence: TGTGCCAGCACCGGTTTGCCCTCTGGGGCCAACGTCCTGACTTTC.

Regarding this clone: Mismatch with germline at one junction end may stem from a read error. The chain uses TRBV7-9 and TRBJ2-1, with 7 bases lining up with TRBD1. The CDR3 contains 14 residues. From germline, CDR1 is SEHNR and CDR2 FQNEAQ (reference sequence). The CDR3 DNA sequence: TGTTCCAGTAGCGAGACAGGGCTTTACAATGAGCAGTTCTTC. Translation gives CSSSETGLYNEQFF.

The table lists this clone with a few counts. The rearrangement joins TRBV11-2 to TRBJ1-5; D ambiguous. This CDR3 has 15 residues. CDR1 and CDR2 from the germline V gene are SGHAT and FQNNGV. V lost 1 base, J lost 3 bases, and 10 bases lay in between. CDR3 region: CASSLGHSYNQPQHF. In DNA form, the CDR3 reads TGTGCCAGCAGCTTAGGGCACAGCTACAATCAGCCCCAGCATTTT.

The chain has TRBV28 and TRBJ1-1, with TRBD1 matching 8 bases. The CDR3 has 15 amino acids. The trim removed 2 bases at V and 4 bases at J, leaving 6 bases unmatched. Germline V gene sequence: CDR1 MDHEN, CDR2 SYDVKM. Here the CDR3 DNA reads TGTGCCAGCAGTTTACGGTCAGGGGGCCCCACTGAAGCTTTCTTT. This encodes CASSLRSGGPTEAFF.

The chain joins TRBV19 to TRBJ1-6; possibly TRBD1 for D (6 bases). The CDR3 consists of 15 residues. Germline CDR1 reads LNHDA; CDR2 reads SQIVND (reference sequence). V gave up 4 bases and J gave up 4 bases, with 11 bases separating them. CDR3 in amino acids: CASSNPGQYNSPLHF. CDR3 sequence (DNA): TGTGCCAGTAGTAACCCGGGACAATATAATTCACCCCTCCACTTT.

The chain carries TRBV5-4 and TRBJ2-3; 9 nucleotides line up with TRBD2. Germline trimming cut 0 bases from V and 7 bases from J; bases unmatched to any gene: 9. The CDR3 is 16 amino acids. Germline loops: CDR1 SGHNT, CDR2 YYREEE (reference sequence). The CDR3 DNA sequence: TGTGCCAGCAGCTTGGGAGGGGCGGGGGGGCGGAATACGCAGTATTTT. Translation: CASSLGGAGGRNTQYF.

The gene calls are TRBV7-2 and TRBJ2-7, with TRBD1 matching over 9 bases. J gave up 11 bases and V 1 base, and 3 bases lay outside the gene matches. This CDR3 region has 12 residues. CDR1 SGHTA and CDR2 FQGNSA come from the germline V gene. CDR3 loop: CASSLDGTGKYF. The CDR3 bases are TGTGCCAGCAGCTTAGACGGGACAGGGAAGTACTTC.

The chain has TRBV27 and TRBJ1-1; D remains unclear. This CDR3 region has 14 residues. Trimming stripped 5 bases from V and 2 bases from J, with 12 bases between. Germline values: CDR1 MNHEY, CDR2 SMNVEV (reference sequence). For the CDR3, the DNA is TGTGCCAGCAGTGTTCGTGTCGGTAACACTGAAGCTTTCTTT. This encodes CASSVRVGNTEAFF.

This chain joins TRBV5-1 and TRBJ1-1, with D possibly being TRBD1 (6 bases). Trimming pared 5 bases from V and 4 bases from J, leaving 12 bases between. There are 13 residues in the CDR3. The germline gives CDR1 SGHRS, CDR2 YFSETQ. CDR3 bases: TGCGCCAGCAGTCCCCTGGGGGCCACTGAAGCTTTCTTT. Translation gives CASSPLGATEAFF.

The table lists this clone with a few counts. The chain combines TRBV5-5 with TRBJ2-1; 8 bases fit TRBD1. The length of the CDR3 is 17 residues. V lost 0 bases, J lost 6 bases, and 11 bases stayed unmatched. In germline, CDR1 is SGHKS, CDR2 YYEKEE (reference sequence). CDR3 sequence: CASSLGGGQGLGNEQFF. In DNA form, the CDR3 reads TGTGCCAGCAGCTTGGGAGGTGGACAGGGACTGGGCAATGAGCAGTTCTTC.

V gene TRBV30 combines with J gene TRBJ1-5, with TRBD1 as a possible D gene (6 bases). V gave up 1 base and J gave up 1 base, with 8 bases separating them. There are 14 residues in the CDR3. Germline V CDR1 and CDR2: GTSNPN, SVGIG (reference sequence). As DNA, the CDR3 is TGTGCCTGGAGTGAGGGGGGGAGCAATCAGCCCCAGCATTTT. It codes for CAWSEGGSNQPQHF.

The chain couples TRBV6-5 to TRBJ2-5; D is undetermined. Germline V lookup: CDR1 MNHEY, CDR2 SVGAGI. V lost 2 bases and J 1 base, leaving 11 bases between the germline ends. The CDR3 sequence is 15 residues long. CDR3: CASSYVPGRQETQYF. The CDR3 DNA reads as TGTGCCAGCAGTTACGTCCCCGGTCGCCAAGAGACCCAGTACTTC.